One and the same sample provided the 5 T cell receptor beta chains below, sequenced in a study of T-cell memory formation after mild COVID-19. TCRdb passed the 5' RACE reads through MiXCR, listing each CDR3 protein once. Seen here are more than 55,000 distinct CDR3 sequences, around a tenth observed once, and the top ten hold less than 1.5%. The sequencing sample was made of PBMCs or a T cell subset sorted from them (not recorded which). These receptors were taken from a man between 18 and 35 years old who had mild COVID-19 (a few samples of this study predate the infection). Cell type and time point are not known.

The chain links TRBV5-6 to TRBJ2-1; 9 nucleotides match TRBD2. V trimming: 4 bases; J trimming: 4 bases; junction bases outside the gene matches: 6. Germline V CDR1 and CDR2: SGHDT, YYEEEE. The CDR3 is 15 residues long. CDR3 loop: CASSPRLADYNEQFF. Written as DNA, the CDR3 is TGTGCCAGCAGCCCAAGACTAGCGGATTACAATGAGCAGTTCTTC.

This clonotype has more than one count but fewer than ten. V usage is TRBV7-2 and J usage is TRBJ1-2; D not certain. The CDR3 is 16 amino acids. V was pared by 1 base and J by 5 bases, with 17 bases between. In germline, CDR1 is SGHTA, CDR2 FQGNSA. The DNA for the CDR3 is TGTGCCAGCAGCTTAGATCAGCAGGCCGTTTTTTATGGCTACACCTTC. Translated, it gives CASSLDQQAVFYGYTF.

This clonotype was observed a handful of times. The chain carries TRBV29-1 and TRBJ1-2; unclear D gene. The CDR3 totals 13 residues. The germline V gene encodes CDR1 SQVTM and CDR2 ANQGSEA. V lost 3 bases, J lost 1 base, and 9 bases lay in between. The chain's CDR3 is CSVDDPINYGYTF. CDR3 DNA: TGCAGCGTTGATGACCCGATTAACTATGGCTACACCTTC.

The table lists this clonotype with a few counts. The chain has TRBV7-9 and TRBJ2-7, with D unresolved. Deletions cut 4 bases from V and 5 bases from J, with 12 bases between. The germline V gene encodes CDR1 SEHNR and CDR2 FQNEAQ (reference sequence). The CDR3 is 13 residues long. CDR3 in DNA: TGTGCCAGCAGCTCGGATCCCATCGACGAGCAGTACTTC. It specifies CASSSDPIDEQYF.

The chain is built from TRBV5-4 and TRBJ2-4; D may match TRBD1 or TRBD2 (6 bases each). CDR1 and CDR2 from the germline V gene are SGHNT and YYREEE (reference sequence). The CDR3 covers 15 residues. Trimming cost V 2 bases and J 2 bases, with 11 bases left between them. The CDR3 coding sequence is TGTGCCAGCAGCTTCATGGGGGGCCCCAAAAACATTCAGTACTTC. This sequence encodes CASSFMGGPKNIQYF.